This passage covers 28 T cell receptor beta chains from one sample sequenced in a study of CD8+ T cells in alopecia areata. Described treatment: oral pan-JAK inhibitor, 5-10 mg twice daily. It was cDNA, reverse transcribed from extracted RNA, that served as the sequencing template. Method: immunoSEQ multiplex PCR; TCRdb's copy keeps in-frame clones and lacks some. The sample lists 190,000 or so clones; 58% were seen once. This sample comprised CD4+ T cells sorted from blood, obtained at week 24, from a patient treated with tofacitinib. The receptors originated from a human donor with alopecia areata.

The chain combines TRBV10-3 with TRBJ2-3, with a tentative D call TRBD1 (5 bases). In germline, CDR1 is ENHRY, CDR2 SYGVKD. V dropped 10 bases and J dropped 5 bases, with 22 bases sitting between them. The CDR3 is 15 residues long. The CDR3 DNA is TGTGCCACCAGGGCACCGACAGAAGGCGGAGATACGCAGTATTTT. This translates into CATRAPTEGGDTQYF.

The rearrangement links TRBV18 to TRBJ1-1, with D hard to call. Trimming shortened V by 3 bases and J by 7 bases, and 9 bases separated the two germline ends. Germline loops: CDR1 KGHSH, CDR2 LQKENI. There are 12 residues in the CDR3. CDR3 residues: CASSPGRVEAFF. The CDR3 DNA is TGTGCCAGCTCACCTGGGCGCGTTGAAGCTTTCTTT.

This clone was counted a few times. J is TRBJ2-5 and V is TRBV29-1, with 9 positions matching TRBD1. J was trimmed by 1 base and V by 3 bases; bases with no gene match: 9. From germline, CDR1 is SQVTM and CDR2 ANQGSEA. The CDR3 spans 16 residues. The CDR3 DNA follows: TGCAGCGTTGATAACAGGGGGCGGGTACCCCAAGAGACCCAGTACTTC. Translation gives CSVDNRGRVPQETQYF.

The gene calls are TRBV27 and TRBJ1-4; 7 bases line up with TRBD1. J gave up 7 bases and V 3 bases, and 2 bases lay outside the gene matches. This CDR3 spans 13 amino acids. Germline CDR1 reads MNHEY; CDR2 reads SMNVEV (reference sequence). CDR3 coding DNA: TGTGCCAGCAGTTTCAGGGGGAGTGAAAAACTGTTTTTT. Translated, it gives CASSFRGSEKLFF. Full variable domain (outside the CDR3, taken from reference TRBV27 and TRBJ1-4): EAQVTQNPRYLITVTGKKLTVTCSQNMNHEYMSWYRQDPGLGLRQIYYSMNVEVTDKGDVPEGYKVSRKEKRNFPLILESPSPNQTSLYFCASSFRGSEKLFFGSGTQLSVL.

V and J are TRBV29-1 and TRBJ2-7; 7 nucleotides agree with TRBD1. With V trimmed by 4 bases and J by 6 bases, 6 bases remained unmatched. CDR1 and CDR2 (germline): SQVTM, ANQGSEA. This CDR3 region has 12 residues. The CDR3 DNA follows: TGCAGCGTTGGAGGGGGCAAAGGCGAGCAGTACTTC. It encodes CSVGGGKGEQYF.

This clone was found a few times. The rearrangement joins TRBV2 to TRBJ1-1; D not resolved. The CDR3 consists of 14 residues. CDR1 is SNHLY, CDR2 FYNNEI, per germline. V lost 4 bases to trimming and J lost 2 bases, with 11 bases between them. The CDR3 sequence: CASSGPGGNTEAFF. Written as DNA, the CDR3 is TGTGCCAGCAGTGGACCAGGTGGTAACACTGAAGCTTTCTTT. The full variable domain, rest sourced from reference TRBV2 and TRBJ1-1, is EPEVTQTPSHQVTQMGQEVILRCVPISNHLYFYWYRQILGQKVEFLVSFYNNEISEKSEIFDDQFSVERPDGSNFTLKIRSTKLEDSAMYFCASSGPGGNTEAFFGQGTRLTVV.

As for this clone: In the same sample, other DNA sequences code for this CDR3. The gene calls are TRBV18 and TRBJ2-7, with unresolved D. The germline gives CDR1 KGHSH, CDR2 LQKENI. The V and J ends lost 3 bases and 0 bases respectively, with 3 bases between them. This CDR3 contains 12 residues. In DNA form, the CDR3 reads TGTGCCAGCTCACCGGACTCCTACGAGCAGTACTTC. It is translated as CASSPDSYEQYF.

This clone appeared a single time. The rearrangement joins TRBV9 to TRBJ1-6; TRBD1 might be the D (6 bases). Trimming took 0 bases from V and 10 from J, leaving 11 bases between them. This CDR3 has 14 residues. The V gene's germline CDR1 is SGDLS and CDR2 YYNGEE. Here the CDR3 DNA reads TGTGCCAGCAGCGTAGGGTCAGGGGAATCACCCCTCCACTTT. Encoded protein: CASSVGSGESPLHF.

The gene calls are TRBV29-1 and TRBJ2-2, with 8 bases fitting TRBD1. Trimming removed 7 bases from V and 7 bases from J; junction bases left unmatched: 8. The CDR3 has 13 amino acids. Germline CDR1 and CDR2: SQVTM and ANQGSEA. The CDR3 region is CSGHRGSVGELFF. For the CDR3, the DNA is TGCAGCGGTCACAGGGGGTCGGTCGGGGAGCTGTTTTTT.

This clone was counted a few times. The CDR3, as DNA: TGCAGCGTTGGCGGGGGGCGGGATGGTGAAGCTTTCTTT. Protein product: CSVGGGRDGEAFF. The gene calls are TRBV29-1 and TRBJ1-1; TRBD1 might be the D (6 bases). The germline CDR1 and CDR2 sequences are SQVTM and ANQGSEA. This CDR3 has 13 amino acids. V lost 4 bases to trimming and J lost 7 bases, with 16 bases between them.

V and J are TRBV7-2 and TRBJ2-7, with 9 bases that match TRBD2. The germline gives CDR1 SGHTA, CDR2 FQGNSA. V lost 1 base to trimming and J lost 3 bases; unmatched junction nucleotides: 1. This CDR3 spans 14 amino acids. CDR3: CASSLGLADYEQYF. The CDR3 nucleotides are TGTGCCAGCAGCTTAGGACTAGCGGACTACGAGCAGTACTTC.

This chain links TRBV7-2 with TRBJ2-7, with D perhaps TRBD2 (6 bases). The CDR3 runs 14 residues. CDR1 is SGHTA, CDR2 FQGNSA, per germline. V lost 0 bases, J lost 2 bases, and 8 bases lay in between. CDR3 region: CASSLAGGPYEQYF. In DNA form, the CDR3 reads TGTGCCAGCAGCTTAGCGGGAGGCCCCTACGAGCAGTACTTC. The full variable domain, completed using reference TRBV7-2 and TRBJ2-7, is GAGVSQSPSNKVTEKGKDVELRCDPISGHTALYWYRQSLGQGLEFLIYFQGNSAPDKSGLPSDRFSAERTGGSVSTLTIQRTQQEDSAVYLCASSLAGGPYEQYFGPGTRLTVT.

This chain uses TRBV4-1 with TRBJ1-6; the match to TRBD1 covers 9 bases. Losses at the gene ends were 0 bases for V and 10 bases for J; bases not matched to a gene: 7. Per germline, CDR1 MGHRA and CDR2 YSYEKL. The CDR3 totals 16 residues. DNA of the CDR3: TGCGCCAGCAGCCAAGATGCTTATACAGGGGGCTCACCCCTCCACTTT. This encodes CASSQDAYTGGSPLHF.

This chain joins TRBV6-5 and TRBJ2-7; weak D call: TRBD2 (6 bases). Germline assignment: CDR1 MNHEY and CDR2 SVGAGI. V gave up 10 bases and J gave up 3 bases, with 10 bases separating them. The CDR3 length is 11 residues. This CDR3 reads CATGGGYEQYF. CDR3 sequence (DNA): TGTGCCACCGGGGGAGGCTACGAGCAGTACTTC.

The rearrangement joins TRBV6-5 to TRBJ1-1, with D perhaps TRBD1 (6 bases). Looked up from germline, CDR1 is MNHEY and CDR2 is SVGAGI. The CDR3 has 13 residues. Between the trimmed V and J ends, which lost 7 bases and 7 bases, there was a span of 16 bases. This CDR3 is CASTTFARGEAFF. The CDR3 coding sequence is TGTGCCAGCACTACTTTCGCCAGGGGTGAAGCTTTCTTT.

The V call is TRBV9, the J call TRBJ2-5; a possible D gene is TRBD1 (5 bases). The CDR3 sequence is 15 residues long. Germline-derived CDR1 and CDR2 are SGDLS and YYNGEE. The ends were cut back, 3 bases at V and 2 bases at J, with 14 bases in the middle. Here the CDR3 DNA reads TGTGCCAGCAGCGCGTTCTCAGGGAAACAAGAGACCCAGTACTTC. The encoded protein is CASSAFSGKQETQYF.

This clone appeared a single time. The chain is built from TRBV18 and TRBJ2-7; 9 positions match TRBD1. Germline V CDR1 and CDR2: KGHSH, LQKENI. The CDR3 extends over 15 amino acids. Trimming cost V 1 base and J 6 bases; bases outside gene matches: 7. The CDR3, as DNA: TGTGCCAGCTCACCACGGCGGGACAGGGCTGGCGAGCAGTACTTC. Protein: CASSPRRDRAGEQYF.

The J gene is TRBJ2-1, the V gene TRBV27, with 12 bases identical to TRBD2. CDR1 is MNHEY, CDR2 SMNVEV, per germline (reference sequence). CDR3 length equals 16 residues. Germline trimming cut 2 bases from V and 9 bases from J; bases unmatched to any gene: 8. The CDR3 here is CASSLLAGGPKGEQFF. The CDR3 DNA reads TGTGCCAGCAGTTTACTAGCGGGGGGGCCTAAGGGTGAGCAGTTCTTC.

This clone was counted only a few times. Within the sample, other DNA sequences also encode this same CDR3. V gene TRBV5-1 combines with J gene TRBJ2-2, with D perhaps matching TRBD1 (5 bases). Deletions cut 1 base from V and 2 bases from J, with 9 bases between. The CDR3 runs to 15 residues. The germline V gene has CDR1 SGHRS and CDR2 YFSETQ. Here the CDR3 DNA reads TGCGCCAGCAGCTTGCAGGGCCCTAACACCGGGGAGCTGTTTTTT. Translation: CASSLQGPNTGELFF.

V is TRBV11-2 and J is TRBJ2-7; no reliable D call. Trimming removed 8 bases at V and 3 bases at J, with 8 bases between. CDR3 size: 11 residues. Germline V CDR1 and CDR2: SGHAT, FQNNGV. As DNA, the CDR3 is TGTGCCAGCTCTGCCAGCTACGAGCAGTACTTC. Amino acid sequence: CASSASYEQYF.

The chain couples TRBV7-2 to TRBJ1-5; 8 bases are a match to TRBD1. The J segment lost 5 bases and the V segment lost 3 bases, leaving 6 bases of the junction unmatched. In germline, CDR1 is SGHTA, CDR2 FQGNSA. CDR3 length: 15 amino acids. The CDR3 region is CASSLVATGDQPQHF. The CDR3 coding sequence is TGTGCCAGCAGCTTGGTAGCGACAGGGGATCAGCCCCAGCATTTT.

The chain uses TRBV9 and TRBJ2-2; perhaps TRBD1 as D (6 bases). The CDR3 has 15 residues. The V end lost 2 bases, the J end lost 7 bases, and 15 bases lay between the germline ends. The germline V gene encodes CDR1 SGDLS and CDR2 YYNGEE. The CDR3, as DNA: TGTGCCAGCAGCGTGCAACAGGGTTCAGTCGGGGAGCTGTTTTTT. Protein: CASSVQQGSVGELFF. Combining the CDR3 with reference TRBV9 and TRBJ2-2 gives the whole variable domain DSGVTQTPKHLITATGQRVTLRCSPRSGDLSVYWYQQSLDQGLQFLIQYYNGEERAKGNILERFSAQQFPDLHSELNLSSLELGDSALYFCASSVQQGSVGELFFGEGSRLTVL.

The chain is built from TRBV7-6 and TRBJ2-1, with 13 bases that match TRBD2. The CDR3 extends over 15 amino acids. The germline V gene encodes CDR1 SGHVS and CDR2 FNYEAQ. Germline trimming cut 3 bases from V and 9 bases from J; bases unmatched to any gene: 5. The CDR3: CASSFTSGRAPEQFF. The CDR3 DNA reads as TGTGCCAGCAGCTTTACTAGCGGGAGGGCTCCTGAGCAGTTCTTC.

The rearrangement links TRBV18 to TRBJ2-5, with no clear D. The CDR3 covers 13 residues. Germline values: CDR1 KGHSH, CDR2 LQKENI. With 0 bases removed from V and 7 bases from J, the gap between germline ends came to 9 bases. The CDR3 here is CASSPPHMTTQYF. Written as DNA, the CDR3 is TGTGCCAGCTCACCACCGCATATGACGACCCAGTACTTC.

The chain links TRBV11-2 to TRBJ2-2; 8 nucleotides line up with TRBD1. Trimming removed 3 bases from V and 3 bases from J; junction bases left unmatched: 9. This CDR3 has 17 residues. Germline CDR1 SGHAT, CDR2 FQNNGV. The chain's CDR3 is CASSLRRTGSYTGELFF. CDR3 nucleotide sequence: TGTGCCAGCAGCTTGCGACGGACAGGGTCGTACACCGGGGAGCTGTTTTTT.

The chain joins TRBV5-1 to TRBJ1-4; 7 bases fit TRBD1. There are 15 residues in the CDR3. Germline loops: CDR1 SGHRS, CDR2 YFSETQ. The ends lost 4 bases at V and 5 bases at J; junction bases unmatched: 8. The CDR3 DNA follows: TGCGCCAGCAGCACCTCCGGGACAGAAAATGAAAAACTGTTTTTT. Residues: CASSTSGTENEKLFF.

The DNA for the CDR3 is TGCAGCGTTTCCGGCAGGGAGGGCACTGAAGCTTTCTTT. Amino acids: CSVSGREGTEAFF. This chain connects TRBV29-1 to TRBJ1-1; tentatively, D is TRBD1 (5 bases). Trimming shortened V by 5 bases and J by 4 bases, and 14 bases separated the two germline ends. The germline CDR1 and CDR2 sequences are SQVTM and ANQGSEA. This CDR3 has 13 amino acids.

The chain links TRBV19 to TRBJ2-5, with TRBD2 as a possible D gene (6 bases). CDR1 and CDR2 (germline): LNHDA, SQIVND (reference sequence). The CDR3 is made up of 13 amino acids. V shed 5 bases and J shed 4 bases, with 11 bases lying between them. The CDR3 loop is CASSGRDLETQYF. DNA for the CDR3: TGTGCCAGTAGTGGAAGGGACTTAGAGACCCAGTACTTC.